The TCR beta chain described here comes from a study of human T cells and chemical hapten exposure. TCRdb analysed the RACE reads with MiXCR anew, one entry per CDR3 protein. Among about 82,000 distinct CDR3 sequences, around 13% were seen once, and the ten largest hold about 5.7%. The time point was: patch test 3, about 24 weeks after DPC sensitization. Treatment specified: therapeutic diphenylcyclopropenone sensitization with weekly scalp DPC. Many counts were recorded for this clonotype. The TCR originated in a woman between 45 and 60 years old with alopecia areata. Some clones in this sample may be carry-over from other donors' samples. This specimen consisted of whole blood, obtained in connection with sensitization to the hapten diphenylcyclopropenone (DPC).

CDR3 region: CASSLGQTDTQYF. The CDR3 nucleotides read TGTGCCAGCAGTTTGGGCCAGACAGATACGCAGTATTTT. The chain combines TRBV12-3 or TRBV12-4 with TRBJ2-3; D remains unclear. The CDR3 sequence is 13 residues long. V was clipped by 3 bases and J by 3 bases, with 7 bases between them.